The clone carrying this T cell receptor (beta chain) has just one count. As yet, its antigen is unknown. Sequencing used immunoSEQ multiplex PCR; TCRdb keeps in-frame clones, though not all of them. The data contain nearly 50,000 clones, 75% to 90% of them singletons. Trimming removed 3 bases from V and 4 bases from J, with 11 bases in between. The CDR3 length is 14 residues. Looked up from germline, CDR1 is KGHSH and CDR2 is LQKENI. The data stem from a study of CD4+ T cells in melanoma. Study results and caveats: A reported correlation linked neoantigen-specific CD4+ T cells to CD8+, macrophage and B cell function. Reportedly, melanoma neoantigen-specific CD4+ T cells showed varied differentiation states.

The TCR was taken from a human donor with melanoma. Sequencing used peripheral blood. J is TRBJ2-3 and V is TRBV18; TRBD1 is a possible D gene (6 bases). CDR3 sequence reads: CASSPGPGADTQYF. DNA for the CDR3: TGTGCCAGCTCACCGGGGCCAGGGGCAGATACGCAGTATTTT.